The 6 T cell receptor beta chains reported below all come from one sample, sequenced in a study of blood T cells in healthy people across ages. Primers used in a second PCR of roughly 6 to 12 cycles were a sample-barcoded 5' primer and a J-beta primer mix. TCRdb reprocessed the 5' RACE reads with MiXCR, giving one entry per CDR3 protein. Here the sample spans roughly 1,700,000 distinct CDR3 sequences, approximately 28% being singletons. Sequencing input: blood. The receptors originated from a young woman in good health.

This sequence joins TRBV24-1 and TRBJ1-5, with TRBD1 identical over 7 bases. The V gene's germline CDR1 is KGHDR and CDR2 SFDVKD. The junction had 5 bases not matched to a gene; V was cut back by 8 bases and J by 2 bases. The CDR3 runs 14 residues. The CDR3 is CATTSGGGNQPQHF. For the CDR3, the DNA is TGTGCCACCACTTCAGGGGGTGGCAATCAGCCCCAGCATTTT.

There are many counts of this clonotype. V gene TRBV27 combines with J gene TRBJ2-7, with 11 bases that match TRBD1. The CDR3 contains 17 residues. V lost 4 bases and J lost 3; bases outside the gene matches: 11. CDR1 is MNHEY, CDR2 SMNVEV, per germline (reference sequence). The CDR3 protein is CASSYSALGTGGYEQYF. The CDR3 DNA reads as TGTGCCAGCAGTTACTCCGCCCTCGGGACAGGGGGCTACGAGCAGTACTTC.

The sample holds a few counts of this clonotype. The chain uses TRBV9 and TRBJ2-5; the match to TRBD1 covers 10 bases. The CDR3 runs 15 residues. Germline V gives CDR1 SGDLS, CDR2 YYNGEE. The V segment lost 2 bases and the J segment 5 bases; nucleotides outside the gene matches: 6. The CDR3 loop is CASSVVTGGGETQYF. The CDR3 region has the DNA TGTGCCAGCAGCGTTGTGACAGGGGGCGGGGAGACCCAGTACTTC.

As concerns this clonotype: A much larger clone sits a single nucleotide away, making a read error possible. The CDR3 region has the DNA TGCACCAGCAGTAACAAGAACTACAATGAGCAGTTCTTC. Translating it yields CTSSNKNYNEQFF. The chain recombines TRBV5-1 with TRBJ2-1; D is uncertain. Germline lookup yields CDR1 SGHRS and CDR2 YFSETQ. This CDR3 spans 13 amino acids.

This clonotype was counted ten times or more. The chain is built from TRBV7-7 and TRBJ2-7; possibly TRBD1 for D (6 bases). Trimming shortened V by 2 bases and J by 5 bases, and 10 bases separated the two germline ends. CDR1 and CDR2 (germline): SSHAT, FNYEAQ (reference sequence). CDR3 length: 13 residues. CDR3 DNA sequence: TGTGCCAGCAGCTTAACAGGGTCTCACGAGCAGTACTTC. Translated, it gives CASSLTGSHEQYF. Full variable domain (outside the CDR3, taken from reference TRBV7-7 and TRBJ2-7): GAGVSQSPRYKVTKRGQDVTLRCDPISSHATLYWYQQALGQGPEFLTYFNYEAQPDKSGLPSDRFSAERPEGSISTLTIQRTEQRDSAMYRCASSLTGSHEQYFGPGTRLTVT.

The rearrangement uses TRBV5-1 and TRBJ2-3; D is undetermined. The V gene's germline CDR1 is SGHRS and CDR2 YFSETQ. The CDR3 has 16 amino acids. Trimming pared 4 bases from V and 0 bases from J, leaving 15 bases between. CDR3 DNA: TGCGCCAGCAGCAGGAAGGACGCCTCCAGCACAGATACGCAGTATTTT. Protein sequence: CASSRKDASSTDTQYF.